What follows are 20 T cell receptor beta chains derived from one specimen sequenced in a study of cytomegalovirus exposure and HLA in healthy donors. Researchers ran the PCR with 60 Vbeta and 13 Jbeta primers. Generated by immunoSEQ multiplex PCR, the TCRdb table keeps only in-frame clones and is missing some. The sample has around 120,000 clones, around 84% seen once; the top ten hold roughly 3.1%. Sequencing input: PBMCs. All receptors derive from a woman between 25 and 40 years old in good health and CMV-seropositive.

V usage is TRBV7-9 and J usage is TRBJ2-7; 7 bases map to TRBD1. CDR3 length: 16 residues. J lost 0 bases, V lost 6 bases, and 11 bases had no gene match. The germline CDR1 and CDR2 sequences are SEHNR and FQNEAQ (reference sequence). CDR3 sequence (DNA): TGTGCCAGCAGTTCCGGACAGGCGACACACTCCTACGAGCAGTACTTC. Amino acids: CASSSGQATHSYEQYF.

This chain links TRBV14 with TRBJ2-1; D ambiguous. This CDR3 region has 13 residues. Trimming removed 3 bases from V and 4 bases from J, with 7 bases in between. CDR1 is SGHDN and CDR2 is FVKESK in the germline V gene. The CDR3 here is CASSQIEYNEQFF. The CDR3 DNA reads TGTGCCAGCAGCCAGATTGAGTACAATGAGCAGTTCTTC.

The rearrangement joins TRBV5-1 to TRBJ2-5; 11 bases fit TRBD2. With V trimmed by 4 bases and J by 5 bases, 7 bases remained unmatched. The CDR3 loop spans 15 amino acids. Germline CDR1 SGHRS, CDR2 YFSETQ. CDR3 coding DNA: TGCGCCAGCAGCGCCTCTAGCGGGGGGCCCGAGACCCAGTACTTC. Protein product: CASSASSGGPETQYF.

The chain is built from TRBV7-6 and TRBJ2-7, with D tentatively TRBD1 (6 bases). With 3 bases removed from V and 6 bases from J, the gap between germline ends came to 15 bases. CDR3 length: 14 amino acids. Germline V lookup: CDR1 SGHVS, CDR2 FNYEAQ. The chain's CDR3 is CASSFGQRLSEQYF. CDR3 coding DNA: TGTGCCAGCAGCTTTGGACAGAGGTTGAGCGAGCAGTACTTC. Based on the CDR3 plus reference TRBV7-6 and TRBJ2-7, the full variable domain is GAGVSQSPRYKVTKRGQDVALRCDPISGHVSLYWYRQALGQGPEFLTYFNYEAQQDKSGLPNDRFSAERPEGSISTLTIQRTEQRDSAMYRCASSFGQRLSEQYFGPGTRLTVT.

The chain has TRBV6-5 and TRBJ2-1; 10 bases align to TRBD2. Trimming took 6 bases from V and 6 from J; bases not matched to a gene: 5. Germline CDR1 is MNHEY and CDR2 is SVGAGI. This CDR3 spans 14 amino acids. The CDR3 DNA reads TGTGCCAGCAGGCCCCTAGCGGGGGCCAATGAGCAGTTCTTC. This translates into CASRPLAGANEQFF.

Turning to this clone: This sample includes further DNA sequences coding for the same CDR3. The V call is TRBV5-1, the J call TRBJ2-3; D unclear. Between the trimmed V and J ends, which lost 4 bases and 8 bases, there was a span of 14 bases. The germline V gene has CDR1 SGHRS and CDR2 YFSETQ. This CDR3 spans 13 amino acids. The CDR3 DNA reads as TGCGCCAGCAGCGAGGAAGGCTTGGGTACGCAGTATTTT. This encodes CASSEEGLGTQYF.

The genes are TRBV29-1 and TRBJ1-2; TRBD1 matches 8 bases. J was trimmed by 1 base and V by 6 bases; bases with no gene match: 10. Germline CDR1 reads SQVTM; CDR2 reads ANQGSEA. The CDR3 has 15 residues. As DNA, the CDR3 is TGCAGCGTGCCTACCACAGGGGGGATTAACTATGGCTACACCTTC. Translation gives CSVPTTGGINYGYTF.

The chain links TRBV27 to TRBJ1-2; 7 nucleotides align to TRBD1. V lost 3 bases, J lost 4 bases, and 8 bases stayed unmatched. The length of the CDR3 is 15 residues. Per the germline V gene, CDR1 is MNHEY and CDR2 is SMNVEV (reference sequence). The CDR3 here is CASSFLGQAAYGYTF. CDR3 DNA: TGTGCCAGCAGTTTCTTAGGACAGGCGGCCTATGGCTACACCTTC.

This clone was seen at least ten times. At the DNA level, this CDR3 is encoded by other sequences in the same sample as well. J is TRBJ1-1 and V is TRBV6-5; 7 bases agree with TRBD1. The CDR3 runs 14 residues. V was pared by 4 bases and J by 2 bases, with 4 bases of the junction left unmatched. From germline, CDR1 is MNHEY and CDR2 SVGAGI. CDR3 residues: CASSSGTANTEAFF. CDR3 sequence (DNA): TGTGCCAGCAGTTCAGGGACAGCAAACACTGAAGCTTTCTTT.

The chain uses TRBV5-1 and TRBJ2-1; 9 positions match TRBD1. CDR3 length: 21 amino acids. V shed 4 bases and J 8 bases; nucleotides not matched to a gene: 28. From germline, CDR1 is SGHRS and CDR2 YFSETQ. The CDR3 region is CASSVGDLGQGFTPPLDEQFF. The CDR3 DNA is TGCGCCAGCAGCGTTGGAGACCTTGGACAGGGGTTTACCCCTCCCCTCGATGAGCAGTTCTTC.

This sequence joins TRBV18 and TRBJ1-6; D is possibly TRBD1 (6 bases). From germline, CDR1 is KGHSH and CDR2 LQKENI. The germline V and J ends were trimmed by 4 bases and 10 bases, with 20 bases remaining between them. CDR3 size: 16 residues. The CDR3 DNA reads TGTGCCAGCTCACAGGGAAGTGGCAGGGGAGGGTCACCCCTCCACTTT. Translated, it gives CASSQGSGRGGSPLHF.

The rearrangement uses TRBV6-5 and TRBJ2-7, with TRBD2 matching 9 bases. Germline V gives CDR1 MNHEY, CDR2 SVGAGI. J gave up 3 bases and V 6 bases, and 9 bases lay outside the gene matches. The CDR3 runs 15 residues. DNA of the CDR3: TGTGCCAGCAGCCCCTCGGGACTAGCCGGCTACGAGCAGTACTTC. This gives the protein CASSPSGLAGYEQYF.

Of note for this clone: The germline gene is not matched at one end of the junction; a read error may be the cause. The same CDR3 also results from other DNA sequences found in this sample. The genes are TRBV28 and TRBJ1-6; possibly TRBD1 for D (6 bases). The CDR3 consists of 18 residues. Germline CDR1 is MDHEN and CDR2 is SYDVKM. The CDR3 DNA sequence: TGTGCCAGCAGTTTCCTCGGACAGTTTAGCTCCTATAATTCACCTCTCCACTTC. Amino acid sequence: CASSFLGQFSSYNSPLHF.

The gene calls are TRBV7-2 and TRBJ2-3; 9 nucleotides align to TRBD2. This CDR3 is 14 amino acids long. Per the germline V gene, CDR1 is SGHTA and CDR2 is FQGNSA. J was trimmed by 4 bases and V by 5 bases; bases with no gene match: 4. The CDR3: CASSPGLASDTQYF. In DNA, the CDR3 is TGTGCCAGCAGCCCGGGACTAGCTTCAGATACGCAGTATTTT.

The chain is built from TRBV5-1 and TRBJ2-3; D unclear. The V gene lost 0 bases and the J gene lost 5 bases, with 10 bases spanning the gap. Germline CDR1 and CDR2: SGHRS and YFSETQ. The length of the CDR3 is 14 residues. The CDR3 sequence: CASSLGGIGDTQYF. CDR3 DNA sequence: TGCGCCAGCAGCTTGGGCGGTATTGGAGATACGCAGTATTTT.

J is TRBJ2-7 and V is TRBV6-5, with TRBD1 as a possible D gene (5 bases). Germline V CDR1 and CDR2: MNHEY, SVGAGI. Deletions cut 7 bases from V and 4 bases from J, with 11 bases between. There are 12 residues in the CDR3. Here the CDR3 reads CASMGQGYEQYF. CDR3 DNA sequence: TGTGCCAGCATGGGGCAGGGTTACGAGCAGTACTTC.

V usage is TRBV30 and J usage is TRBJ2-1; 8 positions match TRBD2. Trimming removed 4 bases from V and 8 bases from J; junction bases left unmatched: 10. Germline V gene lookup returns CDR1 GTSNPN and CDR2 SVGIG (reference sequence). CDR3 length: 14 amino acids. CDR3 in amino acids: CAWNGGGPMDEQFF. The CDR3 DNA sequence: TGTGCCTGGAATGGCGGGGGGCCCATGGATGAGCAGTTCTTC. Variable domain in full (rest from reference TRBV30 and TRBJ2-1): SQTIHQWPATLVQPVGSPLSLECTVEGTSNPNLYWYRQAAGRGLQLLFYSVGIGQISSEVPQNLSASRPQDRQFILSSKKLLLSDSGFYLCAWNGGGPMDEQFFGPGTRLTVL.

This sequence joins TRBV10-3 and TRBJ2-1, with 14 bases lining up with TRBD2. This CDR3 contains 15 residues. In germline, CDR1 is ENHRY, CDR2 SYGVKD. V trimming: 3 bases; J trimming: 6 bases; junction bases outside the gene matches: 1. The CDR3 region is CAISDGTSGGNEQFF. The CDR3 bases are TGTGCCATCAGTGACGGGACTAGCGGGGGCAATGAGCAGTTCTTC.

The rearrangement uses TRBV5-1 and TRBJ1-3; TRBD1 is a possible D gene (6 bases). The germline CDR1 and CDR2 sequences are SGHRS and YFSETQ. The CDR3 loop spans 14 amino acids. The V end was cut by 4 bases, the J end by 4 bases, with 12 bases between. In DNA form, the CDR3 reads TGCGCCAGCAGCCCGACACAGGGAGGAAACACCATATATTTT. It specifies CASSPTQGGNTIYF.

This chain joins TRBV2 and TRBJ2-1; 7 bases align to TRBD1. This CDR3 contains 12 residues. J gave up 6 bases and V 10 bases, and 6 bases lay outside the gene matches. Looked up from germline, CDR1 is SNHLY and CDR2 is FYNNEI. The CDR3 sequence: CAMHRGSNEQFF. CDR3 nucleotide sequence: TGTGCCATGCACAGGGGTTCCAATGAGCAGTTCTTC. Full variable domain (rest looked up from reference TRBV2 and TRBJ2-1): EPEVTQTPSHQVTQMGQEVILRCVPISNHLYFYWYRQILGQKVEFLVSFYNNEISEKSEIFDDQFSVERPDGSNFTLKIRSTKLEDSAMYFCAMHRGSNEQFFGPGTRLTVL.